This record looks at one T cell receptor (beta chain) sequence and its context. This entry is derived from a study of blood T cell repertoires in COVID-19. As for the study in general: Samples taken during acute and convalescent COVID-19 were collected in the United States, Italy and Spain. PBMCs, B-cell-depleted T cells, or T cells provided the cDNA or gDNA that made up the material.

Germline CDR1 and CDR2: SGHVS and FQNEAQ. Between the trimmed V and J ends, which lost 2 bases and 3 bases, there was a span of 8 bases. This CDR3 has 13 residues. Source study methods: How many nucleated cells were present was estimated from reference gene primer amplification. The table came from immunoSEQ multiplex PCR; TCRdb's copy has only in-frame clones and leaves some out. Clone size and V and J calls were adopted from that table, with D and trimming inferred from the DNA. Altogether 230,000 or so clones are present, about four fifths being singletons, with the ten largest covering around 7%. Those enrolled in Seattle joined during active infection and were followed longitudinally afterward.

The sequence was collected from an elderly woman with COVID-19, enrolled during active disease. The sample consisted of peripheral blood. The chain recombines TRBV7-8 with TRBJ2-7, with D perhaps matching TRBD1 (5 bases). The CDR3 DNA is TGTGCCAGCAGCTTATGGCAGGGCTACGAGCAGTACTTC. Protein product: CASSLWQGYEQYF.